The 2 T cell receptor beta chains below come from one sample, sequenced in a study of technical replicates of blood from a handful of donors. This table comes from immunoSEQ multiplex PCR, and its TCRdb copy is limited to in-frame clones, with some not included. The table lists 65,000 to 90,000 clones, 90% to 95% of them singletons, with about 4.5% in the top ten. Sequencing was done on a sample of PBMCs. These receptors all come from a human donor in good health. Some clones in this sample may be carry-over from other donors' samples.

The chain uses TRBV6-5 and TRBJ1-5; tentative D call: TRBD1 (6 bases). V lost 6 bases, J lost 5 bases, and 14 bases lay in between. The CDR3 runs to 14 residues. From germline, CDR1 is MNHEY and CDR2 SVGAGI. In nucleotides, the CDR3 is TGTGCCAGCAGCCCCGTACAGGGTCATCAGCCCCAGCATTTT. The encoded protein is CASSPVQGHQPQHF.

The chain uses TRBV5-1 and TRBJ2-3, with D possibly matching TRBD2 (5 bases). The length of the CDR3 is 13 residues. V was pared by 3 bases and J by 2 bases, with 7 bases between. In germline, CDR1 is SGHRS, CDR2 YFSETQ. The CDR3 loop is CASSYRDTDTQYF. As DNA, the CDR3 is TGCGCCAGCAGCTACCGGGACACAGATACGCAGTATTTT.